These 17 T cell receptor beta chains were sequenced from one sample in a study of shared clonotypes between healthy human individuals. This table comes from immunoSEQ multiplex PCR, and its TCRdb copy is limited to in-frame clones, with some not included. Among 400,000 to 500,000 clones listed, about 80% were seen once. Specimen: PBMCs. The source is a woman aged 40-49 years in good health. Some clones in this sample may be carry-over from other donors' samples.

The rearrangement uses TRBV10-3 and TRBJ2-7; D call uncertain. Trimming cost V 4 bases and J 4 bases, with 11 bases left between them. The CDR3 is 13 amino acids. Germline V gene lookup returns CDR1 ENHRY and CDR2 SYGVKD. The CDR3 nucleotides read TGTGCCATCAGTGCGTTAGGCCTTTACGAGCAGTACTTC. Protein product: CAISALGLYEQYF.

The chain employs TRBV30 and TRBJ2-3; a possible D gene is TRBD2 (6 bases). This CDR3 has 16 amino acids. V was cut by 2 bases and J by 4 bases, with 19 bases left in between. CDR1 is GTSNPN, CDR2 SVGIG, per germline (reference sequence). In DNA, the CDR3 is TGTGCCTGGAGTCCACCTCCGGGAGACGGGGCAGATACGCAGTATTTT. Amino acid sequence: CAWSPPPGDGADTQYF.

The rearrangement links TRBV30 to TRBJ1-1; 7 nucleotides match TRBD1. The length of the CDR3 is 15 residues. J gave up 5 bases and V 7 bases, and 16 bases lay outside the gene matches. From germline, CDR1 is GTSNPN and CDR2 SVGIG (reference sequence). For the CDR3, the DNA is TGTGCCTCCCGAGACCAAGAATACAGGGGAACTGAAGCTTTCTTT. It translates to CASRDQEYRGTEAFF.

The chain couples TRBV6-6 to TRBJ2-7, with a tentative D call TRBD1 (6 bases). Trimming took off 7 bases at V and 1 base at J, with 11 bases between the two ends. Germline assignment: CDR1 MNHNY and CDR2 SVGAGI (reference sequence). The CDR3 is 13 residues long. The CDR3 region is CASNSGVSYEQYF. CDR3 sequence (DNA): TGTGCCAGCAACTCAGGGGTGTCCTACGAGCAGTACTTC.

The rearrangement uses TRBV5-1 and TRBJ2-5; possible D gene TRBD1, 6 bases. This CDR3 has 14 amino acids. The germline V gene has CDR1 SGHRS and CDR2 YFSETQ. V lost 3 bases and J lost 5, with 14 bases in between. CDR3 sequence (DNA): TGCGCCAGCAGCTCGCAGGGGCGGGTCGAGACCCAGTACTTC. Protein: CASSSQGRVETQYF.

The rearrangement joins TRBV9 to TRBJ2-1, with D perhaps matching TRBD1 or TRBD2 (5 bases each). V was clipped by 2 bases and J by 4 bases, with 16 bases between them. Germline CDR1 and CDR2: SGDLS and YYNGEE. This CDR3 spans 16 amino acids. The CDR3 coding sequence is TGTGCCAGCAGCGTCCGCTCGGGGCTCCTATACAATGAGCAGTTCTTC. Encoded protein: CASSVRSGLLYNEQFF.

This clone has a handful of counts. This chain uses TRBV15 with TRBJ1-5; D not certain. The germline V gene encodes CDR1 LNHNV and CDR2 YYDKDF (reference sequence). This CDR3 has 12 residues. Trimming took off 1 base at V and 9 bases at J, with 7 bases between the two ends. In nucleotides, the CDR3 is TGTGCCACCAGCAGAGTACGAGTGCCCCAGCATTTT. The encoded protein is CATSRVRVPQHF.

The chain recombines TRBV19 with TRBJ2-7; 8 positions agree with TRBD1. CDR3 length: 14 amino acids. The junction had 5 bases not matched to a gene; V was cut back by 5 bases and J by 2 bases. Germline loops: CDR1 LNHDA, CDR2 SQIVND (reference sequence). This chain's CDR3 is CASSPGQGPYEQYF. Here the CDR3 DNA reads TGTGCCAGTAGTCCCGGACAGGGCCCCTACGAGCAGTACTTC.

This sequence joins TRBV25-1 and TRBJ2-5; a possible D gene is TRBD1 (5 bases). The length of the CDR3 is 18 residues. The germline V and J ends were trimmed by 6 bases and 7 bases, with 30 bases remaining between them. Germline V CDR1 and CDR2: MGHDK, SYGVNS. The chain's CDR3 is CASSQSPTGVAVRGTQYF. The CDR3 nucleotides are TGTGCCAGCAGCCAGTCCCCCACAGGAGTGGCCGTAAGAGGGACCCAGTACTTC.

V is TRBV11-2 and J is TRBJ2-1, with a weak D call TRBD2 (6 bases). CDR3 length equals 15 residues. Trimming shortened V by 5 bases and J by 2 bases, and 13 bases separated the two germline ends. The germline V gene encodes CDR1 SGHAT and CDR2 FQNNGV. The CDR3 spells CASSPFAGPYNEQFF. CDR3 bases: TGTGCCAGCAGCCCTTTCGCGGGACCCTACAATGAGCAGTTCTTC.

The chain joins TRBV20-1 to TRBJ2-7, with TRBD2 identical over 8 bases. The CDR3 sequence is 11 residues long. The germline gives CDR1 DFQATT, CDR2 SNEGSKA (reference sequence). With V trimmed by 6 bases and J by 3 bases, 1 base remained unmatched. Here the CDR3 reads CSAGTSYEQYF. In DNA, the CDR3 is TGCAGTGCGGGGACTAGCTACGAGCAGTACTTC.

This chain uses TRBV27 with TRBJ2-1, with D maybe TRBD2 (5 bases). Germline V CDR1 and CDR2: MNHEY, SMNVEV (reference sequence). With 6 bases removed from V and 3 bases from J, the gap between germline ends came to 12 bases. The CDR3 has 14 amino acids. Here the CDR3 DNA reads TGTGCCAGCAGGAGGGAGCCCCACTACAATGAGCAGTTCTTC. This encodes CASRREPHYNEQFF.

The genes are TRBV6-5 and TRBJ1-2; maybe TRBD1 (5 bases). The CDR3 sequence is 13 residues long. Trimming cost V 7 bases and J 4 bases, with 13 bases left between them. CDR1 and CDR2 (germline): MNHEY, SVGAGI. The CDR3 DNA follows: TGTGCCAGCACCTCAGGGTTGGGCTATGGCTACACCTTC. Its protein is CASTSGLGYGYTF.

The rearrangement links TRBV18 to TRBJ1-1, with unresolved D. This CDR3 spans 14 amino acids. V was clipped by 0 bases and J by 4 bases, with 9 bases between them. Germline lookup yields CDR1 KGHSH and CDR2 LQKENI. In nucleotides, the CDR3 is TGTGCCAGCTCACCACCGAGGGCGGGCACTGAAGCTTTCTTT. Its translation is CASSPPRAGTEAFF.

The chain links TRBV2 to TRBJ2-5; D gene unclear. Trimming cost V 10 bases and J 5 bases, with 23 bases left between them. The CDR3 runs 15 residues. CDR1 and CDR2 from the germline V gene are SNHLY and FYNNEI. CDR3 in amino acids: CANGETSLSGETQYF. The CDR3 DNA sequence: TGTGCCAACGGCGAAACGAGTCTAAGTGGGGAGACCCAGTACTTC.

A single count supports this clone. One end of the junction varies from germline; a read error may be responsible. The same CDR3 arises from other DNA sequences in this sample as well. This chain links TRBV6-5 with TRBJ2-4, with a tentative D call TRBD1 (5 bases). This CDR3 comprises 13 residues. Germline CDR1 MNHEY, CDR2 SVGAGI. This chain's CDR3 is CASKGLAKNIQYF. The CDR3 region has the DNA TGTGCCAGCAAGGGGTTAGCCAAAAATATTCAGTACTTC.

The genes are TRBV4-3 and TRBJ2-2; tentatively, D is TRBD2 (6 bases). Germline CDR1 is LGHNA and CDR2 is YSLEER. This CDR3 contains 12 residues. Trimming removed 4 bases at V and 7 bases at J, with 7 bases between. For the CDR3, the DNA is TGCGCCAGCAGCCGGGGGGACGGGGAGCTGTTTTTT. Its protein product is CASSRGDGELFF.